This TCR beta chain emerged from a study of blood T cell repertoires in COVID-19. Study summary: The study drew acute and convalescent COVID-19 samples from the United States, Italy and Spain. PBMCs, B-cell-depleted T cells, or T cells were the source of the cDNA or gDNA that made up the material.

Source study methods: How many nucleated cells were present was estimated from reference gene primer amplification. Profiling relied on immunoSEQ multiplex PCR, and the TCRdb table lists in-frame clones only, not all of them. That table furnishes V, J and clone size, whereas the DNA furnished D and trimming. The sample includes more than 40,000 clones, 88% of them seen just once. This clone was picked up one time. This CDR3 has 15 residues. Germline V gene lookup returns CDR1 ENHRY and CDR2 SYGVKD. Germline trimming cut 0 bases from V and 3 bases from J; bases unmatched to any gene: 3. The gene calls are TRBV10-3 and TRBJ2-7, with 9 bases lining up with TRBD1. Sample: peripheral blood. The receptor was isolated from a man in his fifties or sixties with active COVID-19. The CDR3 nucleotides read TGTGCCATCAGTGAGTCCGGGACAGGGTTCTACGAGCAGTACTTC. This gives the protein CAISESGTGFYEQYF.